The next 22 T cell receptor beta chains were all read from a single sample in a study of blood T cell repertoires in COVID-19. Data came from immunoSEQ multiplex PCR; TCRdb stores just in-frame clones and leaves some out. Among roughly 160,000 clones listed, about 80% were seen once. Sample: PBMCs or T cells enriched from blood (not recorded which). The receptors were gathered from a woman aged 55 to 70 who had recovered from COVID-19.

This clone was seen only a few times. Additional DNA sequences in this sample encode the identical CDR3. The V call is TRBV6-5, the J call TRBJ1-2; 10 nucleotides line up with TRBD1. The CDR3 has 16 residues. Germline assignment: CDR1 MNHEY and CDR2 SVGAGI. V lost 2 bases to trimming and J lost 4 bases; unmatched junction nucleotides: 7. The CDR3 region has the DNA TGTGCCAGCAGTTACATTAGGACAGGGGGAGGCTATGGCTACACCTTC. It yields the protein CASSYIRTGGGYGYTF.

V usage is TRBV3-1 (or the pseudogene TRBV3-2) and J usage is TRBJ1-2, with D unclear. CDR3 length: 15 residues. Trimming took 0 bases from V and 1 from J, leaving 9 bases between them. Germline V CDR1 and CDR2: LGHDT, YNNKEL (reference sequence). The CDR3 loop is CASSQEPSFNYGYTF. The CDR3 DNA is TGTGCCAGCAGCCAAGAACCGAGTTTTAACTATGGCTACACCTTC.

This chain joins TRBV19 and TRBJ1-1, with D perhaps matching TRBD1 (5 bases). The CDR3 spans 14 residues. V was shortened by 7 bases and J by 11 bases, with 23 bases between the two germline ends. CDR1 and CDR2 (germline): LNHDA, SQIVND (reference sequence). The CDR3 reads CASNTGFGASVAFF. In nucleotides, the CDR3 is TGTGCCAGTAATACAGGTTTCGGAGCGTCCGTGGCTTTCTTT.

The chain recombines TRBV7-2 with TRBJ1-1; 10 bases fit TRBD1. The V segment lost 5 bases and the J segment 11 bases; nucleotides outside the gene matches: 14. This CDR3 comprises 15 residues. Germline V gene sequence: CDR1 SGHTA, CDR2 FQGNSA. DNA of the CDR3: TGTGCCAGCAGCACAAGGGGGACAGGGGAACGTGGGGCTTTCTTT. Translation gives CASSTRGTGERGAFF.

The chain joins TRBV3-1 (or the pseudogene TRBV3-2) to TRBJ1-2; 7 bases line up with TRBD1. Germline assignment: CDR1 LGHDT and CDR2 YNNKEL (reference sequence). This CDR3 comprises 12 residues. Germline trimming cut 2 bases from V and 8 bases from J; bases unmatched to any gene: 2. The CDR3 nucleotides read TGTGCCAGCAGCCAAACAGGGGCGGGCTACACCTTC. It specifies CASSQTGAGYTF.

V is TRBV11-2 and J is TRBJ2-7; 9 bases line up with TRBD2. With 5 bases clipped from V and 2 bases from J, the junction kept 10 bases outside the gene matches. Germline CDR1 is SGHAT and CDR2 is FQNNGV. The CDR3 covers 16 residues. This CDR3 is CASSTPTLAGAYEQYF. In DNA, the CDR3 is TGTGCCAGCAGCACCCCGACTTTAGCGGGAGCCTACGAGCAGTACTTC. Combining the CDR3 with reference TRBV11-2 and TRBJ2-7 gives the whole variable domain EAGVAQSPRYKIIEKRQSVAFWCNPISGHATLYWYQQILGQGPKLLIQFQNNGVVDDSQLPKDRFSAERLKGVDSTLKIQPAKLEDSAVYLCASSTPTLAGAYEQYFGPGTRLTVT.

This clone was detected once. V usage is TRBV27 and J usage is TRBJ2-1; a possible D gene is TRBD1 (6 bases). Trimming cost V 1 base and J 0 bases, with 10 bases left between them. CDR1 is MNHEY, CDR2 SMNVEV, per germline (reference sequence). The CDR3 contains 16 residues. CDR3 sequence: CASSLYTGSSYNEQFF. The CDR3 DNA is TGTGCCAGCAGTTTATATACAGGGTCCTCCTACAATGAGCAGTTCTTC.

The count of this clone is one. Here the CDR3 DNA reads TGCGCCAGCAGCTTGGTAGTGGCCGAAACCAGGGAGCAGTACTTC. Its protein is CASSLVVAETREQYF. The chain links TRBV5-1 to TRBJ2-7, with unresolved D. With 0 bases removed from V and 7 bases from J, the gap between germline ends came to 17 bases. There are 15 residues in the CDR3. Germline assignment: CDR1 SGHRS and CDR2 YFSETQ. Supplemented by reference TRBV5-1 and TRBJ2-7, the full variable domain reads KAGVTQTPRYLIKTRGQQVTLSCSPISGHRSVSWYQQTPGQGLQFLFEYFSETQRNKGNFPGRFSGRQFSNSRSEMNVSTLELGDSALYLCASSLVVAETREQYFGPGTRLTVT.

This rearrangement joins TRBV4-1 to TRBJ1-2; the D gene is possibly TRBD1 (6 bases). The CDR3 sequence is 12 residues long. From germline, CDR1 is MGHRA and CDR2 YSYEKL. V gave up 5 bases and J gave up 9 bases, with 13 bases separating them. Here the CDR3 reads CASSNYRDRYTF. In DNA form, the CDR3 reads TGCGCCAGCAGCAACTACAGGGATCGCTACACCTTC.

V gene TRBV30 combines with J gene TRBJ1-4; D remains ambiguous. The length of the CDR3 is 13 residues. V lost 0 bases, J lost 7 bases, and 9 bases lay in between. Per germline, CDR1 GTSNPN and CDR2 SVGIG (reference sequence). The CDR3 region is CAWSVRVFEKLFF. The CDR3 nucleotides are TGTGCCTGGAGTGTACGGGTATTTGAAAAACTGTTTTTT.

The rearrangement joins TRBV5-1 to TRBJ2-7, with D perhaps TRBD1 (5 bases). CDR3 length: 14 residues. The germline gives CDR1 SGHRS, CDR2 YFSETQ. V lost 4 bases to trimming and J lost 0 bases, with 11 bases between them. For the CDR3, the DNA is TGCGCCAGCAGCCGAACAGGTTCCTCCTACGAGCAGTACTTC. Translating gives CASSRTGSSYEQYF. Full variable domain (outside the CDR3, taken from reference TRBV5-1 and TRBJ2-7): KAGVTQTPRYLIKTRGQQVTLSCSPISGHRSVSWYQQTPGQGLQFLFEYFSETQRNKGNFPGRFSGRQFSNSRSEMNVSTLELGDSALYLCASSRTGSSYEQYFGPGTRLTVT.

This clone was observed once. The V and J genes are TRBV9 and TRBJ2-1; 9 bases map to TRBD1. Trimming cost V 6 bases and J 5 bases; bases outside gene matches: 6. Germline V gives CDR1 SGDLS, CDR2 YYNGEE. The CDR3 totals 14 residues. The CDR3 DNA sequence: TGTGCCAGCACTCTGGGACAGGGAAACAATGAGCAGTTCTTC. It codes for CASTLGQGNNEQFF.

This chain links TRBV9 with TRBJ2-1; possibly TRBD1 for D (5 bases). CDR1 SGDLS and CDR2 YYNGEE come from the germline V gene. Trimming pared 3 bases from V and 1 base from J, leaving 14 bases between. CDR3 length: 16 amino acids. The CDR3 loop reads CASSAGSSGSYNEQFF. CDR3 DNA sequence: TGTGCCAGCAGCGCTGGGTCGTCAGGGTCCTACAATGAGCAGTTCTTC.

V and J are TRBV10-3 and TRBJ2-7; D perhaps matches TRBD2 (6 bases). This CDR3 is 14 amino acids long. Trimming stripped 1 base from V and 5 bases from J, with 12 bases between. Per the germline V gene, CDR1 is ENHRY and CDR2 is SYGVKD. The CDR3 DNA is TGTGCCATCAGTGAGTTTGGGGGGAGCAACGAGCAGTACTTC. Translation gives CAISEFGGSNEQYF.

The rearrangement links TRBV30 to TRBJ2-3; 8 nucleotides align to TRBD2. The junction had 4 bases not matched to a gene; V was cut back by 7 bases and J by 7 bases. The V gene's germline CDR1 is GTSNPN and CDR2 SVGIG (reference sequence). The CDR3 is 11 residues long. The CDR3 loop is CASQRGHTQYF. The DNA of the CDR3 is TGTGCCTCCCAGCGGGGGCATACGCAGTATTTT.

This clone has a single count. The chain carries TRBV30 and TRBJ2-1, with 12 positions matching TRBD2. Trimming at V came to 5 bases and at J to 3 bases, leaving 5 bases not matched to a gene. CDR3 length: 15 amino acids. Germline V lookup: CDR1 GTSNPN, CDR2 SVGIG (reference sequence). CDR3: CAWVTSGGHYNEQFF. The CDR3 nucleotides read TGTGCCTGGGTTACTAGCGGGGGGCACTACAATGAGCAGTTCTTC. Supplemented by reference TRBV30 and TRBJ2-1, the full variable domain reads SQTIHQWPATLVQPVGSPLSLECTVEGTSNPNLYWYRQAAGRGLQLLFYSVGIGQISSEVPQNLSASRPQDRQFILSSKKLLLSDSGFYLCAWVTSGGHYNEQFFGPGTRLTVL.

The chain has TRBV7-2 and TRBJ1-3; D not certain. CDR3 length: 13 residues. Trimming pared 5 bases from V and 1 base from J, leaving 6 bases between. Per germline, CDR1 SGHTA and CDR2 FQGNSA. The chain's CDR3 is CASSAVSGNTIYF. Here the CDR3 DNA reads TGTGCCAGCAGCGCGGTGTCTGGAAACACCATATATTTT.

The rearrangement uses TRBV18 and TRBJ2-5; D remains ambiguous. The germline CDR1 and CDR2 sequences are KGHSH and LQKENI. This CDR3 has 12 residues. Between the trimmed V and J ends, which lost 5 bases and 4 bases, there was a span of 8 bases. CDR3 nucleotide sequence: TGTGCCAGCTCAGTTTCTCGAGAGACCCAGTACTTC. Residues: CASSVSRETQYF. The full variable domain, its missing parts supplied by reference TRBV18 and TRBJ2-5, is NAGVMQNPRHLVRRRGQEARLRCSPMKGHSHVYWYRQLPEEGLKFMVYLQKENIIDESGMPKERFSAEFPKEGPSILRIQQVVRGDSAAYFCASSVSRETQYFGPGTRLLVL.

The rearrangement joins TRBV11-2 to TRBJ2-5, with 10 bases fitting TRBD2. J gave up 5 bases and V 3 bases, and 9 bases lay outside the gene matches. Germline V CDR1 and CDR2: SGHAT, FQNNGV. The CDR3 totals 16 residues. The CDR3 loop reads CASSFPERGGWETQYF. CDR3 bases: TGTGCCAGCAGCTTTCCTGAGCGGGGGGGATGGGAGACCCAGTACTTC.

V usage is TRBV27 and J usage is TRBJ2-7; D perhaps matches TRBD2 (6 bases). Germline CDR1 MNHEY, CDR2 SMNVEV (reference sequence). V was pared by 3 bases and J by 0 bases, with 9 bases between. The CDR3 has 14 residues. The CDR3 protein is CASSFRAGSYEQYF. Written as DNA, the CDR3 is TGTGCCAGCAGTTTCCGAGCGGGCTCCTACGAGCAGTACTTC.

The chain couples TRBV11-2 to TRBJ2-4, with 10 bases lining up with TRBD2. The germline V gene has CDR1 SGHAT and CDR2 FQNNGV. The CDR3 totals 15 residues. The V gene end was trimmed by 1 base and the J gene end by 5 bases; junction bases not matched to a gene: 2. In nucleotides, the CDR3 is TGTGCCAGCAGCTTAGCGCTAGCGGGGGAAAACATTCAGTACTTC. Its translation: CASSLALAGENIQYF.

This rearrangement joins TRBV4-1 to TRBJ2-7, with 7 bases fitting TRBD1. V shed 3 bases and J 2 bases; nucleotides not matched to a gene: 13. Per germline, CDR1 MGHRA and CDR2 YSYEKL. This CDR3 spans 17 amino acids. The CDR3 region has the DNA TGCGCCAGCAGCCATTCATGGAACAGGGGCGATACCTACGAGCAGTACTTC. It yields the protein CASSHSWNRGDTYEQYF.